A selection of T cell receptor beta chains follows, all from one sample in a study of read filtering for tumor transcriptome and immune sequencing. TCRdb processed the reads anew with MiXCR; each CDR3 protein has one entry. Of roughly 130,000 distinct CDR3 sequences detected, about an eighth appear once; the ten largest clones hold approximately 11%. Sequencing used a population of CD138-negative cells sorted from bone marrow. These receptors all come from a donor aged 40 or older with multiple myeloma. Both conserved end residues are part of each CDR3. The order of the fields is CDR3 length, clone size, J gene, D gene, V gene, CDR3 protein, CDR3 DNA. A D gene is named only where the DNA matches it firmly. Part of the rows lack a size; the others show once, few, many or a class for expanded clones.

len: 15; abundance: many; j_gene: TRBJ2-5; d_gene: TRBD2; v_gene: TRBV20-1; CDR3aa: CSASVAGGFQETQYF; CDR3nt: TGCAGTGCTAGCGTAGCGGGGGGATTCCAAGAGACCCAGTACTTC
len: 13; abundance: many; j_gene: TRBJ2-5; d_gene: .; v_gene: TRBV18; CDR3aa: CASSPRSQETQYF; CDR3nt: TGTGCCAGCTCACCACGGAGCCAAGAGACCCAGTACTTC
len: 14; abundance: many; j_gene: TRBJ1-1; d_gene: .; v_gene: TRBV2; CDR3aa: CASMKGSGNPEAFF; CDR3nt: TGTGCCAGCATGAAGGGGTCGGGGAACCCTGAAGCTTTCTTT
len: 15; abundance: few; j_gene: TRBJ1-1; d_gene: .; v_gene: TRBV7-9; CDR3aa: CASSPRGEQNTEAFF; CDR3nt: TGTGCCAGCAGCCCCCGGGGAGAACAGAACACTGAAGCTTTCTTT
len: 11; abundance: many; j_gene: TRBJ1-5; d_gene: .; v_gene: TRBV23-1; CDR3aa: CASSQNQPQHF; CDR3nt: TGCGCCAGCAGTCAAAATCAGCCCCAGCATTTT
len: 13; abundance: .; j_gene: TRBJ1-5; d_gene: .; v_gene: TRBV20-1; CDR3aa: CSASAGGGQPQHF; CDR3nt: TGCAGTGCCTCAGCCGGGGGTGGTCAGCCCCAGCATTTT
len: 13; abundance: many; j_gene: TRBJ2-3; d_gene: .; v_gene: TRBV29-1; CDR3aa: CTCWRSPTDTQYF; CDR3nt: TGCACCTGTTGGAGATCTCCCACAGATACGCAGTATTTT
len: 15; abundance: many; j_gene: TRBJ1-1; d_gene: .; v_gene: TRBV7-9; CDR3aa: CASSPADRPGTEAFF; CDR3nt: TGTGCCAGCAGTCCCGCCGACAGACCGGGCACTGAAGCTTTCTTT
len: 16; abundance: many; j_gene: TRBJ2-5; d_gene: TRBD2; v_gene: TRBV12-3/TRBV12-4; CDR3aa: CASSFAGTSGQETQYF; CDR3nt: TGTGCCAGCAGTTTCGCCGGGACTAGCGGCCAAGAGACCCAGTACTTC
len: 14; abundance: many; j_gene: TRBJ2-1; d_gene: TRBD1; v_gene: TRBV18; CDR3aa: CASSPSDRRNEQFF; CDR3nt: TGTGCCAGCTCACCGTCGGACAGGAGAAATGAGCAGTTCTTC
len: 14; abundance: .; j_gene: TRBJ2-1; d_gene: .; v_gene: TRBV20-1; CDR3aa: CSARDRMLSPSQLF; CDR3nt: TGCAGTGCTAGAGATCGGATGTTGTCCCCCTCGCAGCTCTTC
len: 14; abundance: many; j_gene: TRBJ2-1; d_gene: .; v_gene: TRBV29-1; CDR3aa: CSVGGHQGGNEQFF; CDR3nt: TGCAGCGTTGGAGGGCATCAGGGGGGCAATGAGCAGTTCTTC
len: 14; abundance: many; j_gene: TRBJ2-5; d_gene: .; v_gene: TRBV28; CDR3aa: CASTGQGFQGTQYF; CDR3nt: TGTGCCAGCACGGGTCAGGGATTCCAAGGGACCCAGTACTTC
len: 14; abundance: many; j_gene: TRBJ1-4; d_gene: TRBD1; v_gene: TRBV12-3/TRBV12-4; CDR3aa: CASRPDRLNEKLFF; CDR3nt: TGTGCCAGCAGGCCGGACAGGCTGAATGAAAAACTGTTTTTT
len: 15; abundance: few; j_gene: TRBJ2-1; d_gene: .; v_gene: TRBV7-3; CDR3aa: CASSAPGNRVNEQFF; CDR3nt: TGTGCCAGCAGCGCCCCAGGGAATCGCGTCAATGAGCAGTTCTTC
len: 11; abundance: .; j_gene: TRBJ1-5; d_gene: .; v_gene: TRBV6-2/TRBV6-3; CDR3aa: CASGSVQPQHF; CDR3nt: TGTGCCAGCGGATCAGTCCAGCCCCAGCATTTT
len: 14; abundance: many; j_gene: TRBJ1-1; d_gene: TRBD1; v_gene: TRBV20-1; CDR3aa: CSAKSDREVTEAFF; CDR3nt: TGCAGTGCTAAGAGCGACAGGGAGGTCACTGAAGCTTTCTTT
len: 14; abundance: many; j_gene: TRBJ2-7; d_gene: .; v_gene: TRBV7-9; CDR3aa: CASSLYRGTYEQYF; CDR3nt: TGTGCCAGCAGCTTATATAGGGGAACCTACGAGCAGTACTTC
len: 16; abundance: many; j_gene: TRBJ2-2; d_gene: .; v_gene: TRBV10-3; CDR3aa: CAISQTTPPDTGELFF; CDR3nt: TGTGCCATCAGTCAGACTACCCCTCCGGACACCGGGGAGCTGTTTTTT
len: 14; abundance: many; j_gene: TRBJ2-1; d_gene: .; v_gene: TRBV7-3; CDR3aa: CASSLRASTDEQFF; CDR3nt: TGTGCCAGCAGCTTACGGGCTAGCACCGATGAGCAGTTCTTC
len: 17; abundance: .; j_gene: TRBJ2-1; d_gene: .; v_gene: TRBV7-9; CDR3aa: CASSLVAGWLLGNEQFF; CDR3nt: TGTGCCAGCAGCTTAGTCGCCGGGTGGTTATTGGGTAATGAGCAGTTCTTC
len: 13; abundance: many; j_gene: TRBJ1-5; d_gene: .; v_gene: TRBV12-3/TRBV12-4; CDR3aa: CASSLAEGQPQHF; CDR3nt: TGTGCCAGCAGTTTAGCGGAGGGTCAGCCCCAGCATTTT
len: 13; abundance: .; j_gene: TRBJ1-1; d_gene: TRBD1; v_gene: TRBV3-1; CDR3aa: CASTQGGGTEAFF; CDR3nt: TGTGCCAGCACTCAGGGGGGTGGCACTGAAGCTTTCTTT
len: 14; abundance: .; j_gene: TRBJ2-3; d_gene: .; v_gene: TRBV3-1; CDR3aa: CASSQDALLDTQYF; CDR3nt: TGTGCCAGCAGCCAAGATGCCCTTCTAGATACGCAGTATTTT
len: 13; abundance: many; j_gene: TRBJ1-1; d_gene: .; v_gene: TRBV29-1; CDR3aa: CSVERGAPAEAFF; CDR3nt: TGCAGCGTTGAGAGGGGGGCGCCGGCTGAAGCTTTCTTT
len: 14; abundance: few; j_gene: TRBJ1-1; d_gene: .; v_gene: TRBV10-3; CDR3aa: CAISYDGVPPEAFF; CDR3nt: TGTGCCATCAGTTACGACGGTGTACCCCCTGAAGCTTTCTTT
len: 15; abundance: many; j_gene: TRBJ2-5; d_gene: .; v_gene: TRBV12-3/TRBV12-4; CDR3aa: CASSLRTAGRETQYF; CDR3nt: TGTGCCAGCAGTTTACGGACGGCGGGCCGAGAGACCCAGTACTTC
len: 15; abundance: many; j_gene: TRBJ1-2; d_gene: TRBD1; v_gene: TRBV20-1; CDR3aa: CSARVRTGEAGGYTF; CDR3nt: TGCAGTGCTAGAGTCCGGACAGGGGAGGCGGGAGGCTACACCTTC
len: 12; abundance: many; j_gene: TRBJ1-4; d_gene: .; v_gene: TRBV29-1; CDR3aa: CSASGVEEKLFF; CDR3nt: TGCAGCGCGTCAGGGGTTGAGGAAAAACTGTTTTTT
len: 17; abundance: many; j_gene: TRBJ1-1; d_gene: .; v_gene: TRBV7-8; CDR3aa: CASSLRDGAGSNTEAFF; CDR3nt: TGTGCCAGCAGCTTACGGGACGGGGCGGGATCGAACACTGAAGCTTTCTTT
len: 11; abundance: .; j_gene: TRBJ2-7; d_gene: .; v_gene: TRBV12-3/TRBV12-4; CDR3aa: CANSRSYEQYF; CDR3nt: TGTGCCAACAGCCGATCCTACGAGCAGTACTTC
len: 16; abundance: few; j_gene: TRBJ2-3; d_gene: TRBD2; v_gene: TRBV5-6; CDR3aa: CASSLRTSGSRDTQYF; CDR3nt: TGTGCCAGCAGCCTCCGGACTAGCGGGAGTCGGGATACGCAGTATTTT
len: 14; abundance: many; j_gene: TRBJ2-7; d_gene: .; v_gene: TRBV5-6; CDR3aa: CASSFGDMTGEQYF; CDR3nt: TGTGCCAGCAGCTTTGGGGACATGACGGGAGAGCAGTACTTC
len: 14; abundance: many; j_gene: TRBJ2-6; d_gene: .; v_gene: TRBV20-1; CDR3aa: CSARQGSGANVLTF; CDR3nt: TGCAGTGCTAGACAGGGGTCTGGGGCCAACGTCCTGACTTTC
len: 16; abundance: many; j_gene: TRBJ2-1; d_gene: .; v_gene: TRBV5-8; CDR3aa: CASSLIFNRRYNEQFF; CDR3nt: TGTGCCAGCAGCTTGATCTTTAACAGGCGTTACAATGAGCAGTTCTTC
len: 15; abundance: many; j_gene: TRBJ2-3; d_gene: TRBD2; v_gene: TRBV11-2; CDR3aa: CASSYVVGGGDTQYF; CDR3nt: TGTGCCAGCAGCTACGTGGTTGGCGGGGGAGATACGCAGTATTTT
len: 19; abundance: few; j_gene: TRBJ2-7; d_gene: TRBD2; v_gene: TRBV28; CDR3aa: CASSTNLSGTSGGAYEQYF; CDR3nt: TGTGCCAGCAGTACTAACCTATCCGGTACTAGCGGGGGGGCCTACGAGCAGTACTTC
len: 14; abundance: .; j_gene: TRBJ1-1; d_gene: TRBD1; v_gene: TRBV6-1; CDR3aa: CATHRGERNTEAFF; CDR3nt: TGTGCCACACACAGGGGGGAGAGGAACACTGAAGCTTTCTTT
len: 16; abundance: many; j_gene: TRBJ2-7; d_gene: TRBD2; v_gene: TRBV29-1; CDR3aa: CSVATTSGRPLYEQYF; CDR3nt: TGCAGCGTCGCCACCACTAGCGGTAGGCCCCTCTACGAGCAGTACTTC
len: 13; abundance: many; j_gene: TRBJ1-1; d_gene: .; v_gene: TRBV5-6; CDR3aa: CASRGGGNTEAFF; CDR3nt: TGTGCCAGCCGGGGGGGCGGGAACACTGAAGCTTTCTTT